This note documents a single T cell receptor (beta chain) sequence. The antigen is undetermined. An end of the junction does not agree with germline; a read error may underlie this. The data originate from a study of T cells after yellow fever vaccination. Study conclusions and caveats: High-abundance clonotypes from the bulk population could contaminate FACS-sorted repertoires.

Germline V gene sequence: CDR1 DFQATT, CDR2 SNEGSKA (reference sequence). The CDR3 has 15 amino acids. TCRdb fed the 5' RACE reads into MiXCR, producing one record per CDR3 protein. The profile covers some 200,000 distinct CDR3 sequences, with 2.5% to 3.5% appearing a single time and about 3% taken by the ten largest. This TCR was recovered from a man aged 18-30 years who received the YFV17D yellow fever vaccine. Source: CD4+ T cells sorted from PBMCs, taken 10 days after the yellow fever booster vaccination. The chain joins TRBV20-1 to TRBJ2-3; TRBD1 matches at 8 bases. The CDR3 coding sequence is TGCAGTACTAGTCTGCTTGGACAGGGAACAGATACGCAGTATTTT. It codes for CSTSLLGQGTDTQYF.